The 27 T cell receptor beta chains below were found in one sample sequenced in a study of early T cells in non-severe SARS-CoV-2 infection. TCRdb recomputed calls from the 5' RACE reads with MiXCR, one row per CDR3 protein. The sample holds tens of thousands of distinct CDR3 sequences, roughly 5.8% seen once. Sequenced: whole blood. These receptors all come from an adult who was a healthcare worker with PCR-confirmed SARS-CoV-2 infection or an uninfected control (not recorded which).

This clonotype was observed many times. The chain combines TRBV7-2 with TRBJ1-4; 10 bases align to TRBD1. The CDR3 is made up of 16 amino acids. Germline assignment: CDR1 SGHTA and CDR2 FQGNSA. V was pared by 4 bases and J by 7 bases, with 9 bases of the junction left unmatched. CDR3 coding DNA: TGTGCCAGCAGCTACACACCGGGACAGGGGAGTGAAAAACTGTTTTTT. Encoded protein: CASSYTPGQGSEKLFF.

CDR3: CSARPYRGPSSYNEQFF. The CDR3 DNA reads as TGCAGTGCTAGACCATACAGGGGGCCTAGCTCCTACAATGAGCAGTTCTTC. The chain links TRBV20-1 to TRBJ2-1; 9 positions match TRBD1. The junction had 8 bases not matched to a gene; V was cut back by 2 bases and J by 0 bases. Germline V gene sequence: CDR1 DFQATT, CDR2 SNEGSKA (reference sequence). This CDR3 is 17 amino acids long.

In its sample, this clonotype was seen many times. V and J are TRBV6-6 and TRBJ1-6; D is possibly TRBD1 (6 bases). The germline V gene encodes CDR1 MNHNY and CDR2 SVGAGI (reference sequence). This CDR3 is built from 14 residues. The ends were cut back, 7 bases at V and 10 bases at J, with 17 bases in the middle. CDR3 sequence reads: CASTPRQGPSPLHF. CDR3 in DNA: TGTGCCAGCACCCCCCGGCAGGGGCCATCACCCCTCCACTTT.

The chain employs TRBV5-1 and TRBJ2-1; the D gene is possibly TRBD2 (6 bases). Germline CDR1 and CDR2: SGHRS and YFSETQ. The length of the CDR3 is 15 residues. V gave up 1 base and J gave up 4 bases, with 12 bases separating them. The CDR3 DNA follows: TGCGCCAGCAGCTTGAATGGGGGAGGATACAATGAGCAGTTCTTC. This codes for CASSLNGGGYNEQFF.

This clonotype occurred many times. The chain uses TRBV27 and TRBJ1-2; 7 positions match TRBD1. The length of the CDR3 is 15 residues. V lost 6 bases and J lost 5; bases outside the gene matches: 12. CDR1 MNHEY and CDR2 SMNVEV come from the germline V gene (reference sequence). CDR3 in amino acids: CASSPDRVGGYGYTF. CDR3 sequence (DNA): TGTGCCAGCAGCCCTGACAGGGTAGGAGGTTATGGCTACACCTTC.

This clonotype has more than one count but fewer than ten. V gene TRBV2 combines with J gene TRBJ2-7, with D possibly being TRBD1 or TRBD2 (5 bases each). In germline, CDR1 is SNHLY, CDR2 FYNNEI. The V gene lost 8 bases and the J gene lost 6 bases, with 11 bases spanning the gap. The CDR3 length is 11 residues. CDR3 residues: CASLEGFEQYF. The DNA for the CDR3 is TGTGCCAGCCTCGAGGGGTTCGAGCAGTACTTC.

This clonotype has just a few counts. The chain links TRBV20-1 to TRBJ1-5; D gene ambiguous. There are 16 residues in the CDR3. Trimming removed 6 bases from V and 3 bases from J, with 21 bases in between. Germline loops: CDR1 DFQATT, CDR2 SNEGSKA (reference sequence). The DNA for the CDR3 is TGCAGTGCCCCAACCCCCGCGAGAGAGTTCAATCAGCCCCAGCATTTT. Residues: CSAPTPAREFNQPQHF.

In this sample, this clonotype turned up many times. This chain connects TRBV28 to TRBJ1-4, with D possibly TRBD1 on 6 matching bases. Trimming took 1 base from V and 7 from J, leaving 10 bases between them. Germline V gives CDR1 MDHEN, CDR2 SYDVKM. The CDR3 is 14 residues long. This CDR3 is CASSLSARGEKLFF. CDR3 in DNA: TGTGCCAGCAGTTTATCGGCCAGGGGTGAAAAACTGTTTTTT.

This clonotype showed up many times. The J gene is TRBJ1-2, the V gene TRBV12-3 or TRBV12-4; no clear D. The CDR3 spans 14 residues. Trimming stripped 5 bases from V and 8 bases from J, with 18 bases between. CDR3 region: CASSPRTGSGGYTF. The CDR3 coding sequence is TGTGCCAGCAGTCCCAGGACTGGCTCGGGAGGCTACACCTTC.

Ten or more counts support this clonotype. The rearrangement uses TRBV10-3 and TRBJ2-7, with 7 nucleotides matching TRBD2. This CDR3 has 16 residues. V gave up 3 bases and J gave up 6 bases; unmatched junction bases: 14. Germline CDR1 ENHRY, CDR2 SYGVKD. As DNA, the CDR3 is TGTGCCATCAGTGAATGGGGGGGAGCCACCCCGCCCGAGCAGTACTTC. As protein: CAISEWGGATPPEQYF.

The chain employs TRBV20-1 and TRBJ1-6, with D maybe TRBD1 (5 bases). Germline-derived CDR1 and CDR2 are DFQATT and SNEGSKA (reference sequence). This CDR3 comprises 13 residues. Trimming took off 5 bases at V and 6 bases at J, with 11 bases between the two ends. The CDR3 DNA follows: TGCAGTGCTCAGGGCGCAGCTAATTCACCCCTCCACTTT. Translating gives CSAQGAANSPLHF.

The chain links TRBV2 to TRBJ2-2; 11 positions match TRBD1. This CDR3 contains 15 residues. Germline V gene sequence: CDR1 SNHLY, CDR2 FYNNEI. The ends lost 7 bases at V and 4 bases at J; junction bases unmatched: 5. CDR3: CASIKGQGATGELFF. As DNA, the CDR3 is TGTGCCAGCATCAAAGGACAGGGGGCCACCGGGGAGCTGTTTTTT.

The gene calls are TRBV27 and TRBJ2-3; maybe TRBD2 (7 bases). V was shortened by 3 bases and J by 1 base, with 11 bases between the two germline ends. The CDR3 is 15 amino acids. Germline values: CDR1 MNHEY, CDR2 SMNVEV (reference sequence). The CDR3 nucleotides are TGTGCCAGCAGTTTCGGGGGGCTCGGCACAGATACGCAGTATTTT. The encoded protein is CASSFGGLGTDTQYF.

Ten or more counts support this clonotype. V and J are TRBV18 and TRBJ1-5; D unclear. This CDR3 comprises 13 residues. V was cut by 0 bases and J by 8 bases, with 8 bases left in between. CDR1 is KGHSH, CDR2 LQKENI, per germline. Written as DNA, the CDR3 is TGTGCCAGCTCACCACCTACGGGAGAGCCCCAGCATTTT. This gives the protein CASSPPTGEPQHF.

This clonotype was detected ten times or more. This chain uses TRBV28 with TRBJ2-2; 7 bases map to TRBD2. Unmatched junction bases numbered 9, after V lost 5 bases and J lost 6 bases. Germline V gives CDR1 MDHEN, CDR2 SYDVKM. CDR3 length equals 15 residues. The CDR3 sequence: CASSLSGGSSGELFF. CDR3 bases: TGTGCCAGCAGTCTAAGTGGCGGGAGTTCCGGGGAGCTGTTTTTT.

This clonotype has more than one count but fewer than ten. The V gene is TRBV5-8, the J gene TRBJ2-2, with 13 bases identical to TRBD2. This CDR3 comprises 19 residues. Germline CDR1 SGHTS, CDR2 YDEGEE. V lost 4 bases and J lost 1; bases outside the gene matches: 10. The CDR3 reads CASSPPGLAGLMNTGELFF. CDR3 in DNA: TGTGCCAGCAGCCCGCCGGGACTAGCGGGACTAATGAACACCGGGGAGCTGTTTTTT.

This clonotype came up a few times. The chain links TRBV5-1 to TRBJ2-7; D uncertain. CDR3 length equals 12 residues. The V end lost 4 bases, the J end lost 9 bases, and 14 bases lay between the germline ends. Germline V gene sequence: CDR1 SGHRS, CDR2 YFSETQ. CDR3 DNA: TGCGCCAGCAGCCCCCCGGGTGCGCGGCAGTACTTC. Amino acid sequence: CASSPPGARQYF.

This clonotype was counted between two and nine times. This sequence joins TRBV29-1 and TRBJ2-5, with D possibly being TRBD2 (5 bases). V was clipped by 8 bases and J by 5 bases, with 15 bases between them. Germline-derived CDR1 and CDR2 are SQVTM and ANQGSEA. There are 12 residues in the CDR3. The CDR3 sequence: CSSGLRGETQYF. The CDR3, as DNA: TGCAGCTCCGGGCTGAGAGGGGAGACCCAGTACTTC.

This clonotype was found a few times. The genes are TRBV7-9 and TRBJ2-1; 9 bases are shared with TRBD2. Germline V gene sequence: CDR1 SEHNR, CDR2 FQNEAQ (reference sequence). CDR3 length equals 18 residues. With V trimmed by 0 bases and J by 8 bases, 14 bases remained unmatched. The CDR3 bases are TGTGCCAGCAGCTTAGCTCGGCATCTAGCGGGAATTTTCGATGAGCAGTTCTTC. It translates to CASSLARHLAGIFDEQFF.

V is TRBV5-1 and J is TRBJ2-1, with D perhaps given as TRBD1 or TRBD2 (5 bases each). The CDR3 sequence is 15 residues long. The germline V gene has CDR1 SGHRS and CDR2 YFSETQ. V was clipped by 0 bases and J by 10 bases, with 17 bases between them. CDR3 region: CASSLDGTSQEEQFF. Written as DNA, the CDR3 is TGCGCCAGCAGCTTGGATGGGACCTCCCAGGAAGAGCAGTTCTTC.

This clonotype was detected ten times or more. The CDR3 spells CASSRGTSGVNEQFF. DNA for the CDR3: TGTGCCAGCTCACGAGGGACTAGCGGGGTCAATGAGCAGTTCTTC. V and J are TRBV18 and TRBJ2-1, with TRBD2 matching over 13 bases. The CDR3 consists of 15 residues. CDR1 is KGHSH and CDR2 is LQKENI in the germline V gene. V was clipped by 4 bases and J by 6 bases; unmatched bases: 3.

This clonotype was found a few times. V gene TRBV4-1 combines with J gene TRBJ2-3; TRBD2 is a possible D gene (6 bases). V was trimmed by 4 bases and J by 4 bases, leaving 15 bases between them. CDR3 length: 15 residues. CDR1 is MGHRA, CDR2 YSYEKL, per germline. As DNA, the CDR3 is TGCGCCAGCAGCCCGGCAGGGAGGTTGGCAGATACGCAGTATTTT. It yields the protein CASSPAGRLADTQYF.

The chain recombines TRBV7-2 with TRBJ2-5; no reliable D call. CDR3 length: 12 residues. The germline CDR1 and CDR2 sequences are SGHTA and FQGNSA. Between the trimmed V and J ends, which lost 4 bases and 4 bases, there was a span of 7 bases. DNA of the CDR3: TGTGCCAGCAGCTCTCCCCCAGAGACCCAGTACTTC. Its translation is CASSSPPETQYF.

This clonotype was found a few times. V usage is TRBV7-9 and J usage is TRBJ2-1; 9 bases align to TRBD2. Trimming at V came to 1 base and at J to 2 bases, leaving 6 bases not matched to a gene. The CDR3 has 17 amino acids. From germline, CDR1 is SEHNR and CDR2 FQNEAQ (reference sequence). The chain's CDR3 is CASSLDLLAGPYNEQFF. The CDR3 DNA follows: TGTGCCAGCAGCTTAGACCTTCTAGCGGGACCCTACAATGAGCAGTTCTTC.

This clonotype was recorded many times. This chain uses TRBV3-1 with TRBJ2-2; 8 bases align to TRBD1. Looked up from germline, CDR1 is LGHDT and CDR2 is YNNKEL (reference sequence). The V gene end was trimmed by 4 bases and the J gene end by 6 bases; junction bases not matched to a gene: 7. This CDR3 is built from 15 residues. The CDR3 region is CASSRGRGLAGELFF. The CDR3 coding sequence is TGTGCCAGCAGCCGGGGCAGGGGGCTGGCCGGGGAGCTGTTTTTT.

There are many counts of this clonotype. In nucleotides, the CDR3 is TGCAGTGCTAGCCGGGATGCCCGGCCTAATGAGCAGTTCTTC. Residues: CSASRDARPNEQFF. The rearrangement links TRBV20-1 to TRBJ2-1; D perhaps matches TRBD2 (5 bases). V was shortened by 3 bases and J by 7 bases, with 16 bases between the two germline ends. The CDR3 is 14 amino acids. CDR1 and CDR2 (germline): DFQATT, SNEGSKA (reference sequence).

This clonotype was picked up many times. This rearrangement joins TRBV18 to TRBJ1-1; tentative D call: TRBD1 (5 bases). The ends were cut back, 3 bases at V and 3 bases at J, with 11 bases in the middle. CDR3 size: 14 residues. The germline CDR1 and CDR2 sequences are KGHSH and LQKENI. The CDR3 DNA reads as TGTGCCAGCTCACCTGAGGGACTGCACACTGAAGCTTTCTTT. It codes for CASSPEGLHTEAFF.